The rows below give T cell receptor beta chains drawn from one sample of a study of a mutant IDH1 vaccine in newly diagnosed glioma. For these receptors, no antigen is known. The table came from immunoSEQ multiplex PCR; TCRdb's copy has only in-frame clones and leaves some out. The table lists over 30,000 clones, about 93% of them singletons. The specimen comprised PBMCs, sampled from a glioma patient whose treatment included an IDH1 peptide vaccine. These receptors came from a woman aged 40 to 50 with glioma. Each CDR3 is given with its conserved first and last residue. A D gene is named only where the DNA matches it firmly. Size is stated for part of the rows, as once, few or many counts, or as a class when the clone is expanded.

V	D	size	J	DNA	CDR3
TRBV25-1	TRBD1	.	TRBJ2-7	TGTGCCAGCAGAGGGTCCGGGACAGGGGGCTACGAGCAGTACTTC	CASRGSGTGGYEQYF
TRBV14	.	.	TRBJ1-2	TGTGCCAGCAGCCAAGATATCCGGGGGGGCTCTGGCTACACCTTC	CASSQDIRGGSGYTF
TRBV5-1	.	.	TRBJ2-2	TGCGCCAGCAGCTTGGAGGCCGGGGAGCTGTTTTTT	CASSLEAGELFF
TRBV6-1	.	.	TRBJ1-1	TGTGCCAGCAGCCCGACGGGATTCATTGAAGCTTTCTTT	CASSPTGFIEAFF
TRBV13	.	.	TRBJ2-7	TGTGCCAGCAGCTTATCCCGGAACCAAGCCGGGACAAGATCCTACGAGCAGTACTTC	CASSLSRNQAGTRSYEQYF
TRBV7-2	.	.	TRBJ2-5	TGTGCCAGCAGCATTTACGGACAGCAAGAGACCCAGTACTTC	CASSIYGQQETQYF
TRBV7-9	.	.	TRBJ1-2	TGTGCCAGCACCCCTTGGGGAATTGGTTATGGCTACACCTTC	CASTPWGIGYGYTF
TRBV5-1	TRBD2	.	TRBJ2-1	TGCGCCAGCAGCTTGGGGGTACTAGCGGGGGGATTACGTGAGCAGTTCTTC	CASSLGVLAGGLREQFF
TRBV5-4	.	.	TRBJ2-2	TGTGCCAGCAGCTATTTTTTCACCGGGGAGCTGTTTTTT	CASSYFFTGELFF
TRBV2	TRBD1	.	TRBJ2-5	TGTGCCAGCGTCCGGGACAGCCAAGAGACCCAGTACTTC	CASVRDSQETQYF
TRBV6-6	TRBD1	once	TRBJ1-1	TGTGCCAGCACCAGGGACAGGGGAAACACTGAAGCTTTCTTT	CASTRDRGNTEAFF